The entry below gives a single T cell receptor beta chain sequence along with its context. No antigen is known for it. TCRdb's table, derived via immunoSEQ multiplex PCR, lists solely in-frame clones and lacks some. The sample yields some 69,000 clones, about four fifths seen once. Sampling times: baseline, cycle 4 day 1, cycle 7 day 1. This specimen comes from a study of OX40 agonist ivuxolimab in advanced cancers. Study details: Ivuxolimab, which is an agonistic anti-OX40 (CD134) antibody, was administered to the patients. Three patients showed partial responses: one hepatocellular carcinoma and two cutaneous melanoma cases.

Study results and limitations: CD4+ and CD8+ blood T cells expanded clonally by week 6 at 0.1 to 3.0 mg/kg.

The TCR originated in an adult with an advanced solid tumor such as melanoma, head and neck, liver or kidney cancer. Sequences were derived from CD4+ or CD8+ T cells sorted from blood, sampled in a trial of the OX40 agonist ivuxolimab.

Here the CDR3 DNA reads TGTGCCAGCAGTGAGTTGGGGGAAGCTTTCTTT. It specifies CASSELGEAFF. V and J are TRBV25-1 and TRBJ1-1; the D is unclear. The length of the CDR3 is 11 residues. V was clipped by 3 bases and J by 8 bases, with 7 bases between them. The germline CDR1 and CDR2 sequences are MGHDK and SYGVNS.